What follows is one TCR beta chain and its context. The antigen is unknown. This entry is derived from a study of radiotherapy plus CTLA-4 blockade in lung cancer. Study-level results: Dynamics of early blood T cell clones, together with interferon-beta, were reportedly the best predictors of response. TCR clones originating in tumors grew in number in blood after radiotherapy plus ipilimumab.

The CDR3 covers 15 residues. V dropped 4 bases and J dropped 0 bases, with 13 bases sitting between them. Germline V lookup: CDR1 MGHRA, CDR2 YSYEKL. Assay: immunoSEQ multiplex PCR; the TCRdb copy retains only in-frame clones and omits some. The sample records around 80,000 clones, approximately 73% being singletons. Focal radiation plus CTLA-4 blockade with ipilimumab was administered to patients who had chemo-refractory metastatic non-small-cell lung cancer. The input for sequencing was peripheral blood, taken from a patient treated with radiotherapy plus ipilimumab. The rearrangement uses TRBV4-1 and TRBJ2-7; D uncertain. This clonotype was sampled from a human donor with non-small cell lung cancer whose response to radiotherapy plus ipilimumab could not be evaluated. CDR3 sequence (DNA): TGCGCCAGCAGCCCTACCCCTCGGTTCTCCTACGAGCAGTACTTC. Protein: CASSPTPRFSYEQYF.